Included here is one T cell receptor (beta chain) sequence, with context. This CDR3 comprises 16 residues. V lost 4 bases to trimming and J lost 3 bases; unmatched junction nucleotides: 8. The germline V gene encodes CDR1 MDHEN and CDR2 SYDVKM. This sample stems from a study of blood T cell repertoires in COVID-19. Study-wide context: COVID-19 samples from acute and convalescent phases originated in the United States, Italy and Spain.

The repertoire was sequenced with immunoSEQ multiplex PCR; TCRdb's copy has only in-frame clones and lacks some. The sample records approximately 290,000 clones, roughly 91% being singletons. The chain has TRBV28 and TRBJ2-5, with TRBD2 matching over 10 bases. Sequences were obtained from peripheral blood. The receptor was isolated from a woman in her twenties or thirties with COVID-19, enrolled during active disease. The CDR3 bases are TGTGCCAGCAGTTCTCTAGCGGGGGCCTTTAAAGAGACCCAGTACTTC. Encoded protein: CASSSLAGAFKETQYF.